Below are 22 T cell receptor beta chains sequenced from a single sample in a study of post-analysis software for immune sequencing data. Built from TCR beta cDNA, the libraries had unique molecular identifiers in them. MiXCR, run by TCRdb on the PCR reads, gives a single entry per CDR3 protein. The sample records a few hundred thousand distinct CDR3 sequences, 30% to 45% being singletons. Regarding the study as a whole: Included in a set of a handful of TRBV segments more frequent in patients than controls were TRBV5-6, TRBV5-1 and TRBV20-1.

For these receptors, no antigen is known. Sequenced: blood. Source of these receptors: a girl aged 2-10 years with multiple sclerosis.

This clonotype was counted a few times. CDR3 sequence (DNA): TGCAGCGCCCGGACGGTATACAATGAGCAGTACTTC. Amino acid sequence: CSARTVYNEQYF. The V and J genes are TRBV29-1 and TRBJ2-5; D is ambiguous. V lost 7 bases and J lost 11, with 20 bases in between. Looked up from germline, CDR1 is SQVTM and CDR2 is ANQGSEA. This CDR3 is 12 amino acids long.

In its sample, this clonotype was seen a few times. The chain couples TRBV12-3 or TRBV12-4 to TRBJ1-2; D might be TRBD1 (5 bases). Trimming pared 7 bases from V and 8 bases from J, leaving 20 bases between. CDR3 length: 14 amino acids. The CDR3 DNA reads TGTGCCAGCAACCCCGTGATAGGGGTCGGGGGCTACACCTTC. It translates to CASNPVIGVGGYTF.

Ten or more counts support this clonotype. The rearrangement uses TRBV5-6 and TRBJ2-7; TRBD2 is a possible D gene (6 bases). Per germline, CDR1 SGHDT and CDR2 YYEEEE. The V end lost 4 bases, the J end lost 2 bases, and 7 bases lay between the germline ends. This CDR3 has 12 residues. The CDR3 protein is CASSRGAYEQYF. Here the CDR3 DNA reads TGTGCCAGCAGCCGCGGGGCCTACGAGCAGTACTTC. Full variable domain (rest looked up from reference TRBV5-6 and TRBJ2-7): DAGVTQSPTHLIKTRGQQVTLRCSPKSGHDTVSWYQQALGQGPQFIFQYYEEEERQRGNFPDRFSGHQFPNYSSELNVNALLLGDSALYLCASSRGAYEQYFGPGTRLTVT.

The gene calls are TRBV24-1 and TRBJ2-1, with 8 bases aligning to TRBD1. Germline values: CDR1 KGHDR, CDR2 SFDVKD. The CDR3 has 15 amino acids. The ends lost 4 bases at V and 3 bases at J; junction bases unmatched: 4. CDR3 protein: CATSDYGQGYNEQFF. For the CDR3, the DNA is TGTGCCACCAGTGACTACGGACAGGGCTACAATGAGCAGTTCTTC.

This sequence joins TRBV20-1 and TRBJ2-5; 12 bases map to TRBD2. The CDR3 totals 17 residues. Germline V gene lookup returns CDR1 DFQATT and CDR2 SNEGSKA (reference sequence). The J segment lost 2 bases and the V segment lost 3 bases, leaving 10 bases of the junction unmatched. The CDR3 region is CSASKTSGGEPQETQYF. Here the CDR3 DNA reads TGCAGTGCTAGCAAGACTAGCGGGGGAGAACCTCAAGAGACCCAGTACTTC.

The V gene is TRBV2, the J gene TRBJ1-5, with D possibly TRBD1 on 5 matching bases. Looked up from germline, CDR1 is SNHLY and CDR2 is FYNNEI. The CDR3 loop spans 14 amino acids. V lost 4 bases, J lost 5 bases, and 12 bases lay in between. The CDR3 nucleotides read TGTGCCAGCAGTGGGACACGGGAAGATCAGCCCCAGCATTTT. This encodes CASSGTREDQPQHF. The whole variable domain, remainder taken from reference TRBV2 and TRBJ1-5, is EPEVTQTPSHQVTQMGQEVILRCVPISNHLYFYWYRQILGQKVEFLVSFYNNEISEKSEIFDDQFSVERPDGSNFTLKIRSTKLEDSAMYFCASSGTREDQPQHFGDGTRLSIL.

The V gene is TRBV14, the J gene TRBJ2-1, with 7 bases aligning to TRBD1. CDR1 and CDR2 from the germline V gene are SGHDN and FVKESK. V trimming: 0 bases; J trimming: 1 base; junction bases outside the gene matches: 6. The CDR3 consists of 17 residues. CDR3 residues: CASSQDLGTVSYNEQFF. The CDR3 DNA reads TGTGCCAGCAGCCAAGATCTGGGGACAGTTTCCTACAATGAGCAGTTCTTC.

The chain employs TRBV20-1 and TRBJ2-3; D ambiguous. Trimming pared 3 bases from V and 2 bases from J, leaving 15 bases between. Germline loops: CDR1 DFQATT, CDR2 SNEGSKA (reference sequence). This CDR3 contains 15 residues. CDR3 sequence reads: CSARERLSNTDTQYF. CDR3 coding DNA: TGCAGTGCTAGGGAAAGGCTATCAAACACAGATACGCAGTATTTT.

This clonotype was seen a few times. The genes are TRBV12-3 or TRBV12-4 and TRBJ2-6; possible D gene TRBD1, 6 bases. The CDR3 loop spans 17 amino acids. Trimming left V 7 bases short and J 0 bases short, with 16 bases between. The CDR3 DNA reads TGTGCCAGCACTCCAGGGGCCTTTTACTCTGGGGCCAACGTCCTGACTTTC. Protein: CASTPGAFYSGANVLTF.

The chain is built from TRBV5-1 and TRBJ1-3; 8 bases line up with TRBD1. J was trimmed by 4 bases and V by 4 bases; bases with no gene match: 13. The CDR3 spans 17 residues. Germline V gene sequence: CDR1 SGHRS, CDR2 YFSETQ. The CDR3 reads CASSPSTERTGGNTIYF. The CDR3, as DNA: TGCGCCAGCAGCCCATCGACGGAGAGGACAGGGGGAAACACCATATATTTT.

The V and J genes are TRBV7-2 and TRBJ2-1; the match to TRBD2 covers 9 bases. This CDR3 spans 17 amino acids. With V trimmed by 0 bases and J by 1 base, 4 bases remained unmatched. Germline CDR1 is SGHTA and CDR2 is FQGNSA. CDR3 amino acids: CASSLAWAGGSYNEQFF. The CDR3 DNA follows: TGTGCCAGCAGCTTAGCGTGGGCGGGAGGGTCCTACAATGAGCAGTTCTTC.

This clonotype was counted between two and nine times. V gene TRBV6-5 combines with J gene TRBJ1-1, with D possibly being TRBD1 (6 bases). Germline values: CDR1 MNHEY, CDR2 SVGAGI. The CDR3 has 14 residues. Trimming pared 3 bases from V and 1 base from J, leaving 9 bases between. DNA for the CDR3: TGTGCCAGCAGTTATGGCAGGGGGAACACTGAAGCTTTCTTT. It translates to CASSYGRGNTEAFF.

The chain has TRBV20-1 and TRBJ1-2, with D perhaps TRBD1 (5 bases). Germline loops: CDR1 DFQATT, CDR2 SNEGSKA (reference sequence). Deletions cut 5 bases from V and 2 bases from J, with 15 bases between. The CDR3 has 14 residues. The CDR3 spells CSAGREGANYGYTF. The CDR3 DNA sequence: TGCAGTGCTGGCAGGGAGGGAGCGAACTATGGCTACACCTTC.

This clonotype appeared a few times. CDR3 nucleotides: TGTGCCAGCGCCCGAGGGTCGGCAGATACGCAGTATTTT. Encoded protein: CASARGSADTQYF. The V call is TRBV12-3 or TRBV12-4, the J call TRBJ2-3, with TRBD2 as a possible D gene (5 bases). The CDR3 is 13 amino acids. Trimming stripped 8 bases from V and 4 bases from J, with 13 bases between.

This chain joins TRBV14 and TRBJ2-3; no definite D call. This CDR3 region has 13 residues. Germline loops: CDR1 SGHDN, CDR2 FVKESK. V gave up 5 bases and J gave up 4 bases, with 10 bases separating them. Here the CDR3 reads CASSEAYADTQYF. The DNA for the CDR3 is TGTGCCAGCAGCGAAGCTTATGCAGATACGCAGTATTTT.

The chain is built from TRBV9 and TRBJ2-1; 8 nucleotides match TRBD1. The CDR3 runs 15 residues. Germline CDR1 SGDLS, CDR2 YYNGEE. V lost 0 bases and J lost 8; bases outside the gene matches: 7. The CDR3 loop reads CASSVGSAGGYEQFF. The CDR3 nucleotides are TGTGCCAGCAGCGTAGGGTCTGCAGGGGGCTATGAGCAGTTCTTC.

The V and J genes are TRBV6-2 or TRBV6-3 and TRBJ2-1; D is possibly TRBD2 (5 bases). The CDR3 is made up of 17 amino acids. Germline assignment: CDR1 MNHEY and CDR2 SVGEGT. V was shortened by 2 bases and J by 4 bases, with 18 bases between the two germline ends. This CDR3 is CASSYPSRERIYNEQFF. CDR3 sequence (DNA): TGTGCCAGCAGTTACCCAAGTCGTGAGCGGATTTACAATGAGCAGTTCTTC.

This clonotype has only a few counts. J is TRBJ2-7 and V is TRBV6-2 or TRBV6-3; D is uncertain. V was cut by 5 bases and J by 4 bases, with 9 bases left in between. CDR1 MNHEY and CDR2 SVGEGT come from the germline V gene. The CDR3 is 12 amino acids. This chain's CDR3 is CASSPMGYEQYF. The CDR3, as DNA: TGTGCCAGCAGTCCCATGGGATACGAGCAGTACTTC.

This clonotype appeared a few times. The chain joins TRBV20-1 to TRBJ2-7; 14 nucleotides match TRBD2. V shed 5 bases, J shed 5 bases, and the junction held 5 bases outside the gene matches. This CDR3 region has 14 residues. CDR1 and CDR2 (germline): DFQATT, SNEGSKA (reference sequence). The CDR3 is CSARTSGRYNEQYF. CDR3 nucleotide sequence: TGCAGTGCTCGGACTAGCGGGAGGTACAACGAGCAGTACTTC.

V and J are TRBV29-1 and TRBJ2-1; 8 bases align to TRBD1. The germline gives CDR1 SQVTM, CDR2 ANQGSEA. The CDR3 runs to 14 residues. Unmatched junction bases numbered 3, after V lost 2 bases and J lost 3 bases. The CDR3 nucleotides are TGCAGCGTTGAAAAGGGACAGGACTACAATGAGCAGTTCTTC. Encoded protein: CSVEKGQDYNEQFF.

J is TRBJ1-3 and V is TRBV29-1; a possible D gene is TRBD1 (6 bases). Trimming removed 4 bases at V and 4 bases at J, with 20 bases between. CDR1 and CDR2 (germline): SQVTM, ANQGSEA. This CDR3 comprises 16 residues. The CDR3 nucleotides read TGCAGCGTTGTTATCGGGGGGCCCGTTTGGGGAAACACCATATATTTT. This translates into CSVVIGGPVWGNTIYF.

This chain connects TRBV21-1 to TRBJ2-5; the D call TRBD1 from the table was never checked on the DNA. TRBV21-1 is labeled a pseudogene. This CDR3 region has 13 residues. CDR3 amino acids: CANYGTGEQTQYF. The CDR3 DNA follows: TGTGCCAATTACGGGACAGGGGAGCAGACCCAGTACTTC.